One sample yielded the 14 T cell receptor beta chains listed below, sequenced in a study of cytomegalovirus exposure and HLA in healthy donors. Primers for the PCR totalled 60 Vbeta and 13 Jbeta. Measured with immunoSEQ multiplex PCR; TCRdb has only the in-frame clones, and not every one. The sample lists more than 100,000 clones, 60% to 80% seen once, with approximately 1% in the top ten. Sequencing used PBMCs. The receptors here all came from a male donor in good health and CMV-seronegative.

The gene calls are TRBV9 and TRBJ1-6; TRBD1 matches 9 bases. Germline CDR1 reads SGDLS; CDR2 reads YYNGEE. The V segment lost 2 bases and the J segment 0 bases; nucleotides outside the gene matches: 3. This CDR3 is built from 17 residues. CDR3 residues: CASSVGGQGSYNSPLHF. In DNA, the CDR3 is TGTGCCAGCAGCGTTGGGGGACAGGGCTCCTATAATTCACCCCTCCACTTT.

This clone was picked up a small number of times. The chain joins TRBV6-5 to TRBJ1-5; TRBD1 is a possible D gene (6 bases). The CDR3 totals 15 residues. The V gene's germline CDR1 is MNHEY and CDR2 SVGAGI. Trimming removed 4 bases from V and 3 bases from J, with 13 bases in between. CDR3 residues: CASSSGQIPNQPQHF. The CDR3 nucleotides are TGTGCCAGCAGTTCTGGACAGATACCCAATCAGCCCCAGCATTTT.

V and J are TRBV5-1 and TRBJ1-3; weak D call: TRBD1 (6 bases). The CDR3 is 15 amino acids. The germline V gene encodes CDR1 SGHRS and CDR2 YFSETQ. V was clipped by 4 bases and J by 0 bases, with 11 bases between them. The CDR3 DNA follows: TGCGCCAGCAGCCTCGACAGGCCCTCTGGAAACACCATATATTTT. It is translated as CASSLDRPSGNTIYF. Filled out from reference TRBV5-1 and TRBJ1-3, the complete variable domain reads KAGVTQTPRYLIKTRGQQVTLSCSPISGHRSVSWYQQTPGQGLQFLFEYFSETQRNKGNFPGRFSGRQFSNSRSEMNVSTLELGDSALYLCASSLDRPSGNTIYFGEGSWLTVV.

The chain recombines TRBV11-3 with TRBJ2-2; TRBD1 agrees at 7 bases. V dropped 6 bases and J dropped 0; count of bases not matched to a gene: 10. CDR3 length: 17 residues. Germline V CDR1 and CDR2: SGHNT, YENEEA. The chain's CDR3 is CASSSNRGVANTGELFF. CDR3 sequence (DNA): TGTGCCAGCAGTTCGAACAGGGGCGTCGCGAACACCGGGGAGCTGTTTTTT.

This clone was seen just once. For the CDR3, the DNA is TGTGCCAGCAGCGGGGGACAGGCCCTCGAGCAGTACTTC. This sequence encodes CASSGGQALEQYF. The V and J genes are TRBV9 and TRBJ2-7; 8 bases are a match to TRBD1. V dropped 3 bases and J dropped 6; count of bases not matched to a gene: 5. The CDR3 covers 13 residues. Germline-derived CDR1 and CDR2 are SGDLS and YYNGEE. Filled out from reference TRBV9 and TRBJ2-7, the complete variable domain reads DSGVTQTPKHLITATGQRVTLRCSPRSGDLSVYWYQQSLDQGLQFLIQYYNGEERAKGNILERFSAQQFPDLHSELNLSSLELGDSALYFCASSGGQALEQYFGPGTRLTVT.

As concerns this clone: The germline gene is not matched at one end of the junction; a read error may be the cause. The chain links TRBV6-6 to TRBJ1-5; tentative D call: TRBD1 (6 bases). Germline V gene sequence: CDR1 MNHNY, CDR2 SVGAGI (reference sequence). This CDR3 has 15 amino acids. The CDR3 reads CASSQTGLSNQPRHF. DNA of the CDR3: TGTGCCAGCAGTCAGACAGGACTCAGCAATCAGCCCCGGCATTTT.

The genes are TRBV27 and TRBJ1-5, with 9 nucleotides matching TRBD1. Trimming at V came to 5 bases and at J to 0 bases, leaving 8 bases not matched to a gene. Germline-derived CDR1 and CDR2 are MNHEY and SMNVEV (reference sequence). The CDR3 loop spans 17 amino acids. The CDR3 region is CASSRAPQGASNQPQHF. Here the CDR3 DNA reads TGTGCCAGCAGTAGGGCACCACAGGGGGCTAGCAATCAGCCCCAGCATTTT.

The CDR3 DNA sequence: TGCAGCGTCGGAGGGGGCCTGAACACCGGGGAGCTGTTTTTT. It codes for CSVGGGLNTGELFF. This sequence joins TRBV29-1 and TRBJ2-2; D is possibly TRBD1 (7 bases). Germline V gene lookup returns CDR1 SQVTM and CDR2 ANQGSEA. This CDR3 is 14 amino acids long. V was cut by 6 bases and J by 1 base, with 12 bases left in between.

This clone was counted a few times. V is TRBV19 and J is TRBJ1-3, with D unresolved. There are 15 residues in the CDR3. Germline lookup yields CDR1 LNHDA and CDR2 SQIVND (reference sequence). V was clipped by 3 bases and J by 0 bases, with 9 bases between them. The CDR3 DNA reads as TGTGCCAGTAGTATGGTCCTCAGCTCTGGAAACACCATATATTTT. It yields the protein CASSMVLSSGNTIYF.

This sequence joins TRBV5-8 and TRBJ1-5; TRBD1 matches 10 bases. Germline V gene sequence: CDR1 SGHTS, CDR2 YDEGEE. Losses at the gene ends were 4 bases for V and 9 bases for J; bases not matched to a gene: 7. The CDR3 covers 14 residues. The CDR3 DNA follows: TGTGCCAGCAGCCCGAGGACAGGGGGTTGGCCCCAGCATTTT. Translated: CASSPRTGGWPQHF.

This clone was counted a single time. The chain recombines TRBV30 with TRBJ1-5, with 9 nucleotides matching TRBD1. This CDR3 spans 17 amino acids. J lost 3 bases, V lost 2 bases, and 11 bases had no gene match. Germline CDR1 reads GTSNPN; CDR2 reads SVGIG (reference sequence). The CDR3 DNA follows: TGTGCCTGGAGTCACGATAACACAGGGGGCGTCAATCAGCCCCAGCATTTT. Encoded protein: CAWSHDNTGGVNQPQHF.

The chain is built from TRBV11-3 and TRBJ2-7; 7 positions match TRBD1. The CDR3 length is 14 residues. Germline V gives CDR1 SGHNT, CDR2 YENEEA. J was trimmed by 5 bases and V by 5 bases; bases with no gene match: 9. The chain's CDR3 is CASSIGTELNEQYF. The CDR3 region has the DNA TGTGCCAGCAGCATCGGGACAGAACTCAACGAGCAGTACTTC.

The J gene is TRBJ1-2, the V gene TRBV4-3; D is undetermined. Germline lookup yields CDR1 LGHNA and CDR2 YSLEER. Trimming stripped 0 bases from V and 8 bases from J, with 13 bases between. The CDR3 extends over 14 amino acids. The CDR3 reads CASSQEAGSRGYTF. DNA of the CDR3: TGCGCCAGCAGCCAAGAGGCCGGTTCGAGGGGCTACACCTTC.

The chain links TRBV9 to TRBJ2-2; 9 bases line up with TRBD1. The CDR3 runs 18 residues. V gave up 2 bases and J gave up 6 bases; unmatched junction bases: 14. Germline loops: CDR1 SGDLS, CDR2 YYNGEE. Here the CDR3 DNA reads TGTGCCAGCAGCGTCTCCCTACAGGGGGCGCGAGAACCCGGGGAGCTGTTTTTT. Translating it yields CASSVSLQGAREPGELFF.